Below, 21 T cell receptor beta chains from the same sample are listed, as sequenced in a study of T cells in Graves' hyperthyroidism and ophthalmopathy (dated by TCRdb to the late 2010s). Library creation used multiplex PCR. Sequencing instrument: Illumina HiSeq 2000. The TCR beta CDR3 regions were amplified from the RNA transcripts. For the first round of RT-PCR on the TCR CDR3, the HTBI primer set was used together with the Qiagen OneStep RT-PCR kit. TCRdb applied fastp at Q25 and MiXCR to the public reads, then kept only in-frame beta chains. All rows with the same CDR3 protein become a single entry with the most common DNA and genes. Across this sample there are approximately 610,000 distinct CDR3 sequences, with roughly 14% seen only once. About 4.5% of the sample is held by the ten biggest clonotypes. Sequencing was done on a sample of blood. The source of these receptors is a woman in her forties with Graves' ophthalmopathy.

This clonotype was counted many times. The V gene is TRBV6-1, the J gene TRBJ2-7; D is perhaps TRBD2 (6 bases). The V end was cut by 5 bases, the J end by 6 bases, with 14 bases between. The length of the CDR3 is 13 residues. CDR1 MNHNS and CDR2 SASEGT come from the germline V gene. In DNA, the CDR3 is TGTGCCAGCAGTCCTTCTGGGGGGACCGAGCAGTACTTC. As protein: CASSPSGGTEQYF.

Points on this clonotype: One base away lies a much larger clone, so this may be a sequencing read error. The chain is built from TRBV19 and TRBJ1-2, with D tentatively TRBD1 (6 bases). CDR1 LNHDA and CDR2 SQIVND come from the germline V gene (reference sequence). With 1 base removed from V and 9 bases from J, the gap between germline ends came to 9 bases. The CDR3 covers 12 residues. The CDR3 DNA reads as TGTGCCAGTAGTATAGTCGGGACAAGCTACACCTTC. Translated: CASSIVGTSYTF.

This chain joins TRBV6-2 or TRBV6-3 and TRBJ2-1; a weak D match, TRBD2 (7 bases). V lost 5 bases and J lost 2, with 13 bases in between. The CDR3 runs 15 residues. Germline assignment: CDR1 MNHEY and CDR2 SVGEGT. The CDR3 loop reads CASSPQGRAYNEQFF. As DNA, the CDR3 is TGTGCCAGCAGTCCGCAGGGGAGGGCCTACAATGAGCAGTTCTTC.

This clonotype has a count of ten or more. The chain links TRBV9 to TRBJ1-2; D is possibly TRBD1 (5 bases). V shed 4 bases and J shed 4 bases, with 20 bases lying between them. CDR3 length equals 16 residues. Germline V lookup: CDR1 SGDLS, CDR2 YYNGEE. As DNA, the CDR3 is TGTGCCAGCAGCCCGAGGAGAGGCAGGAGGGGCTATGGCTACACCTTC. It yields the protein CASSPRRGRRGYGYTF.

This clonotype was counted a single time. A much larger clone is a single base away; this may be a read error. The V call is TRBV19, the J call TRBJ1-5; maybe TRBD1 (6 bases). Trimming left V 3 bases short and J 5 bases short, with 23 bases between. Germline V gene data show CDR1 as LNHDA and CDR2 as SQIVND (reference sequence). There are 18 residues in the CDR3. CDR3 in amino acids: CASSISPGHRWSDQPQHF. The CDR3 DNA follows: TGTGCCAGTAGTATCTCCCCGGGACACCGCTGGAGCGATCAGCCCCAGCATTTT.

The chain employs TRBV11-2 and TRBJ2-7; no definite D call. Germline V gene lookup returns CDR1 SGHAT and CDR2 FQNNGV. V shed 0 bases and J shed 3 bases, with 9 bases lying between them. The CDR3 length is 14 residues. CDR3 bases: TGTGCCAGCAGCTTAGATCAGGTGAACTACGAGCAGTACTTC. Protein product: CASSLDQVNYEQYF.

This clonotype was counted at least ten times. The rearrangement links TRBV2 to TRBJ2-5; 13 bases line up with TRBD2. The CDR3 spans 17 residues. V gave up 4 bases and J gave up 2 bases; unmatched junction bases: 7. CDR1 and CDR2 from the germline V gene are SNHLY and FYNNEI. CDR3 DNA sequence: TGTGCCAGCAGTGTTCGGGGACTAGCGGGATTACAAGAGACCCAGTACTTC. Amino acid sequence: CASSVRGLAGLQETQYF.

This clonotype came up many times. J is TRBJ2-7 and V is TRBV28, with D unclear. The germline V gene encodes CDR1 MDHEN and CDR2 SYDVKM. The CDR3 consists of 14 residues. V was pared by 5 bases and J by 4 bases, with 15 bases between. The CDR3 coding sequence is TGTGCCAGCAGTCCCGCGAACCTAGTGTACGAGCAGTACTTC. It yields the protein CASSPANLVYEQYF.

Notes on this clonotype: It may be a read error: a sequence one base away is much more abundant. The J gene is TRBJ2-5, the V gene TRBV9; D gene ambiguous. V shed 6 bases and J shed 5 bases, with 11 bases lying between them. This CDR3 has 12 residues. From germline, CDR1 is SGDLS and CDR2 YYNGEE. The CDR3 nucleotides are TGTGCCAGCAAGGAAGAGGTCGAGACCCAGTACTTC. Its protein is CASKEEVETQYF.

There are many counts of this clonotype. The J gene is TRBJ1-6, the V gene TRBV6-1, with TRBD1 as a possible D gene (5 bases). The germline V gene has CDR1 MNHNS and CDR2 SASEGT. V was pared by 6 bases and J by 4 bases, with 13 bases between. CDR3 length equals 15 residues. Written as DNA, the CDR3 is TGTGCCAGCAGCTTTGGGACCGGATATAATTCACCCCTCCACTTT. It translates to CASSFGTGYNSPLHF.

This clonotype appeared many times. The chain has TRBV20-1 and TRBJ1-5; TRBD1 might be the D (6 bases). The CDR3 spans 14 residues. Trimming pared 1 base from V and 5 bases from J, leaving 12 bases between. The V gene's germline CDR1 is DFQATT and CDR2 SNEGSKA (reference sequence). The CDR3 loop reads CSARVKGGHQPQHF. CDR3 DNA: TGCAGTGCTAGAGTGAAGGGGGGACATCAGCCCCAGCATTTT.

At least ten counts were recorded for this clonotype. The chain links TRBV12-3 or TRBV12-4 to TRBJ1-3; 7 nucleotides line up with TRBD1. Trimming took 6 bases from V and 0 from J; bases not matched to a gene: 2. CDR3 length: 14 amino acids. The CDR3 DNA reads TGTGCCAGCAGACGGGACAGCTCTGGAAACACCATATATTTT. It codes for CASRRDSSGNTIYF.

The genes are TRBV12-3 or TRBV12-4 and TRBJ2-7; 10 bases line up with TRBD1. With V trimmed by 5 bases and J by 6 bases, 10 bases remained unmatched. This CDR3 spans 15 amino acids. The CDR3 here is CASSPHGTGVLEQYF. The DNA of the CDR3 is TGTGCCAGCAGTCCTCACGGGACAGGGGTCCTCGAGCAGTACTTC.

This clonotype has a count of ten or more. V and J are TRBV28 and TRBJ2-7; the match to TRBD2 covers 10 bases. In germline, CDR1 is MDHEN, CDR2 SYDVKM. This CDR3 has 16 residues. Trimming took 3 bases from V and 4 from J; bases not matched to a gene: 9. In DNA, the CDR3 is TGTGCCAGCAGTTTTCTAGCTAGCGGGAGAGTGTACGAGCAGTACTTC. Its protein is CASSFLASGRVYEQYF.

This clonotype has more than one count but fewer than ten. The rearrangement joins TRBV24-1 to TRBJ1-4; D is possibly TRBD1 (6 bases). The CDR3 extends over 13 amino acids. Trimming removed 5 bases from V and 8 bases from J, with 11 bases in between. In germline, CDR1 is KGHDR, CDR2 SFDVKD. DNA of the CDR3: TGTGCCACCAGTGGAACCGGGACAGAAAAACTGTTTTTT. It translates to CATSGTGTEKLFF.

This rearrangement joins TRBV30 to TRBJ2-7, with 10 positions matching TRBD2. The CDR3 totals 14 residues. CDR1 is GTSNPN, CDR2 SVGIG, per germline (reference sequence). The ends lost 5 bases at V and 4 bases at J; junction bases unmatched: 8. The CDR3 region has the DNA TGTGCCTGGGCCCCGACAGCGGGAGGGTACGAGCAGTACTTC. Translated, it gives CAWAPTAGGYEQYF.

V is TRBV6-1 and J is TRBJ2-7; D might be TRBD1 or TRBD2, each matching 5 bases. This CDR3 region has 15 residues. V was shortened by 5 bases and J by 0 bases, with 14 bases between the two germline ends. The V gene's germline CDR1 is MNHNS and CDR2 SASEGT. The CDR3 protein is CASSRAGTNSYEQYF. The CDR3 DNA reads as TGTGCCAGCAGTCGCGCCGGGACCAACTCCTACGAGCAGTACTTC.

The V call is TRBV27, the J call TRBJ2-5; no clear D gene. The CDR3 has 16 amino acids. Deletions cut 5 bases from V and 1 base from J, with 17 bases between. The germline CDR1 and CDR2 sequences are MNHEY and SMNVEV (reference sequence). CDR3 nucleotide sequence: TGTGCCAGCAGTCTTTCCCTTTTAGTGCTCCAAGAGACCCAGTACTTC. Its protein is CASSLSLLVLQETQYF.

This clonotype has more than one count but fewer than ten. The chain links TRBV19 to TRBJ2-7; TRBD2 aligns across 8 bases. Germline assignment: CDR1 LNHDA and CDR2 SQIVND (reference sequence). J lost 0 bases, V lost 5 bases, and 3 bases had no gene match. CDR3 size: 14 residues. CDR3 coding DNA: TGTGCCAGTAGTGCTAGCGGGCTCTCCTACGAGCAGTACTTC. Translating gives CASSASGLSYEQYF.

Ten or more counts support this clonotype. The V and J genes are TRBV10-3 and TRBJ2-7, with TRBD2 matching over 8 bases. Germline V gene data show CDR1 as ENHRY and CDR2 as SYGVKD. The trim removed 1 base at V and 4 bases at J, leaving 9 bases unmatched. The CDR3 has 16 residues. The CDR3 spells CAISEYLSGSLYEQYF. The CDR3 DNA sequence: TGTGCCATCAGTGAGTACCTCAGCGGGAGTCTGTACGAGCAGTACTTC.

This clonotype has at least ten counts. This chain connects TRBV29-1 to TRBJ2-7, with D perhaps TRBD2 (5 bases). This CDR3 region has 15 residues. Trimming removed 0 bases from V and 0 bases from J, with 12 bases in between. Per germline, CDR1 SQVTM and CDR2 ANQGSEA. The CDR3 nucleotides are TGCAGCGTTGAAGATGGCACTAGGAGCTCCTACGAGCAGTACTTC. Translating it yields CSVEDGTRSSYEQYF.